This TCR beta chain was identified during a study of regulatory T cells in long-lasting Graves disease. Regarding this clonotype: What it recognizes is unknown.

Combining iRepertoire HTBI primers with Arm-PCR of CDR3 regions, the authors built TCR beta libraries. TCRdb analysed the multiplex PCR reads with MiXCR anew, one entry per CDR3 protein. The sample consists of 360,000 or so distinct CDR3 sequences, about 17% of them appearing once. Trimming removed 8 bases from V and 0 bases from J, with 16 bases in between. The CDR3 loop spans 15 amino acids. The germline CDR1 and CDR2 sequences are SGHTA and FQGNSA. The time point is: newly diagnosed GD, antithyroid drugs for less than 3 months. Preparation of the TCR library used RNA extracted from PBMCs. Overall study results and limits: Small numbers of samples may have cut accuracy.

These data were also reused for a study on T cells in Graves' hyperthyroidism and ophthalmopathy. In that study: Blood shared most expanded thyroid clonotypes above 0.001.

This clonotype was obtained from a woman younger than 30 with Graves disease. Source: peripheral blood mononuclear cells (PBMCs), taken at new diagnosis, from a patient treated with antithyroid drugs. The genes are TRBV7-2 and TRBJ1-1; TRBD1 might be the D (5 bases). The CDR3 sequence is CASGTRGGLNTEAFF. CDR3 sequence (DNA): TGTGCCAGCGGAACTAGGGGCGGCTTGAACACTGAAGCTTTCTTT.